Sequencing of this T cell receptor (beta chain) was carried out in a study of control samples from healthy donors and cancer patients. The method was immunoSEQ multiplex PCR; TCRdb's version includes in-frame clones alone and lacks a portion of them. The data show some 140,000 clones, roughly 90% seen once. Germline loops: CDR1 LNHDA, CDR2 SQIVND (reference sequence). V lost 5 bases and J lost 6, with 10 bases in between. This CDR3 has 12 amino acids. This clonotype was obtained from a man aged 25 to 40 in good health. Sequences were obtained from blood. The chain carries TRBV19 and TRBJ1-2; D remains unclear. CDR3 nucleotide sequence: TGTGCCAGTAGTCCCAACGGGAATGGCTACACCTTC. It translates to CASSPNGNGYTF.